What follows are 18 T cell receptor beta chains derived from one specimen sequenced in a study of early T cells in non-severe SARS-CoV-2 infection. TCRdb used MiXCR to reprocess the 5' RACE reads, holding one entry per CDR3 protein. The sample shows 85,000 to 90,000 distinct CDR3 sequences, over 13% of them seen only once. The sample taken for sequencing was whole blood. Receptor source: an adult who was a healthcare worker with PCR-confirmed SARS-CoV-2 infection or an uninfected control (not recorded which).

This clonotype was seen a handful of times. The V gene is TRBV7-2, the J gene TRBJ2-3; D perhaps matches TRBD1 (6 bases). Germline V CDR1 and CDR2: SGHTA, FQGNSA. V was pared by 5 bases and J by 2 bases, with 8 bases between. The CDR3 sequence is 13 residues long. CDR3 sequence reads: CASSRQVTDTQYF. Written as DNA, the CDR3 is TGTGCCAGCAGCCGACAGGTCACAGATACGCAGTATTTT.

CDR3 DNA sequence: TGCAGCGTCGATACAGGGTCCTATGGCTACACCTTC. It encodes CSVDTGSYGYTF. The chain uses TRBV29-1 and TRBJ1-2, with a tentative D call TRBD1 (6 bases). The germline V and J ends were trimmed by 6 bases and 4 bases, with 12 bases remaining between them. From germline, CDR1 is SQVTM and CDR2 ANQGSEA. The CDR3 sequence is 12 residues long.

CDR3 residues: CASSVVRPGAFF. The CDR3 nucleotides read TGTGCCAGCAGCGTAGTACGGCCGGGAGCTTTCTTT. V is TRBV9 and J is TRBJ1-1; D call uncertain. Trimming left V 0 bases short and J 10 bases short, with 10 bases between. Germline CDR1 reads SGDLS; CDR2 reads YYNGEE. CDR3 length: 12 amino acids.

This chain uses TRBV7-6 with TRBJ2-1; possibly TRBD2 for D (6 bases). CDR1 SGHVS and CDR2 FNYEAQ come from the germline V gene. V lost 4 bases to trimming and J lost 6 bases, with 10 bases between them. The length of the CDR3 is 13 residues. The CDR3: CASSSGLLNEQFF. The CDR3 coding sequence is TGTGCCAGCAGCTCCGGACTACTCAATGAGCAGTTCTTC.

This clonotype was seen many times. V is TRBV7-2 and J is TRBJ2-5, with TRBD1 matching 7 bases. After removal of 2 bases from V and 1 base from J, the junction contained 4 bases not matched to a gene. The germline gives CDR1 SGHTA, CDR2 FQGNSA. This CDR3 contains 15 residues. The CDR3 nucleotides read TGTGCCAGCAGCTTAAACAGGGGAGTCCAAGAGACCCAGTACTTC. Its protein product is CASSLNRGVQETQYF. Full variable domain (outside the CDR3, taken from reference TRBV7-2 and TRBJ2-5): GAGVSQSPSNKVTEKGKDVELRCDPISGHTALYWYRQSLGQGLEFLIYFQGNSAPDKSGLPSDRFSAERTGGSVSTLTIQRTQQEDSAVYLCASSLNRGVQETQYFGPGTRLLVL.

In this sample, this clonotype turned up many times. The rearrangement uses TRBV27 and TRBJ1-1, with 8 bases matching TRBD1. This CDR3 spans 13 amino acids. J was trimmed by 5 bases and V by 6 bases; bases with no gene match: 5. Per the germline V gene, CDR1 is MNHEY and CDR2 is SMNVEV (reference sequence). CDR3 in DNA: TGTGCCAGCAGCCCTACAGGGGGAACTGAAGCTTTCTTT. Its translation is CASSPTGGTEAFF.

CDR3 in DNA: TGCAGCGTTGACAGGGGGTATGAGCAGTTCTTC. Translated: CSVDRGYEQFF. The gene calls are TRBV29-1 and TRBJ2-1, with TRBD1 identical over 7 bases. The germline gives CDR1 SQVTM, CDR2 ANQGSEA. The V and J ends lost 3 bases and 8 bases, in that order; junction bases with no gene match: 1. This CDR3 spans 11 amino acids.

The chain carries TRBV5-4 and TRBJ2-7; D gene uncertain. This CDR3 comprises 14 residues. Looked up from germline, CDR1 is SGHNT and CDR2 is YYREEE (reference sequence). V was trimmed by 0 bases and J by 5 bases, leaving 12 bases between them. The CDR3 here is CASSLAGRRHEQYF. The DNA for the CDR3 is TGTGCCAGCAGCTTGGCCGGGCGTCGACACGAGCAGTACTTC.

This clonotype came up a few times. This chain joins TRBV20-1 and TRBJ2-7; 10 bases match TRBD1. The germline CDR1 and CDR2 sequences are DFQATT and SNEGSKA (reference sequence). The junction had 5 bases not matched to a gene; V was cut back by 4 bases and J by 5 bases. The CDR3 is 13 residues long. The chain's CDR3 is CSATDRGHHEQYF. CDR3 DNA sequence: TGCAGTGCTACCGACAGGGGGCACCACGAGCAGTACTTC.

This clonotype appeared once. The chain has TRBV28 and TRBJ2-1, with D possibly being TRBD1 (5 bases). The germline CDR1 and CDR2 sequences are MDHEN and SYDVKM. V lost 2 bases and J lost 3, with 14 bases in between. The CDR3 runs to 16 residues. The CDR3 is CASSLENRLGYNEQFF. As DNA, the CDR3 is TGTGCCAGCAGTTTAGAGAACAGGTTAGGCTACAATGAGCAGTTCTTC. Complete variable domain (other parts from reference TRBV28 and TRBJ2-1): DVKVTQSSRYLVKRTGEKVFLECVQDMDHENMFWYRQDPGLGLRLIYFSYDVKMKEKGDIPEGYSVSREKKERFSLILESASTNQTSMYLCASSLENRLGYNEQFFGPGTRLTVL.

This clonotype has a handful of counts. The CDR3: CASSFQDNEQFF. Here the CDR3 DNA reads TGTGCCAGCAGTTTTCAGGACAATGAGCAGTTCTTC. This chain connects TRBV27 to TRBJ2-1; no definite D call. Per the germline V gene, CDR1 is MNHEY and CDR2 is SMNVEV (reference sequence). Trimming shortened V by 3 bases and J by 5 bases, and 5 bases separated the two germline ends. This CDR3 has 12 residues.

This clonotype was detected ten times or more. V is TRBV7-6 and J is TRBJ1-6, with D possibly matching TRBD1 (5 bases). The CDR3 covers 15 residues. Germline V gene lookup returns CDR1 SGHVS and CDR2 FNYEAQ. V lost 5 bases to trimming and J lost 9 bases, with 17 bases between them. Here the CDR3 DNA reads TGTGCCAGCAGCCCGTCCCGGCAGGGTGGTTCACCCCTCCACTTT. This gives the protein CASSPSRQGGSPLHF.

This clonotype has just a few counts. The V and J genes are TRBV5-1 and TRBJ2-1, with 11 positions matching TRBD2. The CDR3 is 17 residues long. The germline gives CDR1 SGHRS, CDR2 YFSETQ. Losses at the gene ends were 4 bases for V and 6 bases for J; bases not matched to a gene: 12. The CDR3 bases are TGCGCCAGCAGCCATGGGGGGACTAGCGGCTTCGCCAATGAGCAGTTCTTC. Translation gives CASSHGGTSGFANEQFF.

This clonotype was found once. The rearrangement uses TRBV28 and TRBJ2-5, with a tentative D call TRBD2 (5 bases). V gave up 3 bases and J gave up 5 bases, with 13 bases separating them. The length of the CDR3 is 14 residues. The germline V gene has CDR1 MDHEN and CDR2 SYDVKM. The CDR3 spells CASSFISGEETQYF. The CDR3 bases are TGTGCCAGCAGTTTCATAAGCGGAGAGGAGACCCAGTACTTC.

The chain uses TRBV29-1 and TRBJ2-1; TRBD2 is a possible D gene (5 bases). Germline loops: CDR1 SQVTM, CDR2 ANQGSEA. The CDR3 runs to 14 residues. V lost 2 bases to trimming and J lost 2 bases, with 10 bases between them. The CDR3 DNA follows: TGCAGCGTTGAATTGGCTAGCCCCTACAATGAGCAGTTCTTC. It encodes CSVELASPYNEQFF.

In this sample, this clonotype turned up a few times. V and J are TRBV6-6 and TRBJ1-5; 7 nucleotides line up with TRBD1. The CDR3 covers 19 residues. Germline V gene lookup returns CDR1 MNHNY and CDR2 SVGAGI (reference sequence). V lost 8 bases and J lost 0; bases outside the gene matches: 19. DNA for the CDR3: TGTGCCAGCGTAGACCCGATTGGCAGGGGGATAGATAGCAATCAGCCCCAGCATTTT. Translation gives CASVDPIGRGIDSNQPQHF.

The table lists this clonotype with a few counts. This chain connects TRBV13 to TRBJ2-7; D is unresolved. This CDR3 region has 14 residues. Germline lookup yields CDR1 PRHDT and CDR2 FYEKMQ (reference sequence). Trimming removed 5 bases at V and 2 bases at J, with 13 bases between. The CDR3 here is CASSRGPATYEQYF. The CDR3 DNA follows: TGTGCCAGCAGCCGAGGACCGGCCACCTACGAGCAGTACTTC. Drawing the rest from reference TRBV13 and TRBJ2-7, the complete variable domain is AAGVIQSPRHLIKEKRETATLKCYPIPRHDTVYWYQQGPGQDPQFLISFYEKMQSDKGSIPDRFSAQQFSDYHSELNMSSLELGDSALYFCASSRGPATYEQYFGPGTRLTVT.

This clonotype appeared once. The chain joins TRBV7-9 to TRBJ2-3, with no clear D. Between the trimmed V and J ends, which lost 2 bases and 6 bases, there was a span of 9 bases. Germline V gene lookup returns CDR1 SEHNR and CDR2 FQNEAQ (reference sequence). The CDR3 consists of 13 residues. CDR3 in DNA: TGTGCCAGCAGCTTAATGCCGGCGGATACGCAGTATTTT. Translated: CASSLMPADTQYF.